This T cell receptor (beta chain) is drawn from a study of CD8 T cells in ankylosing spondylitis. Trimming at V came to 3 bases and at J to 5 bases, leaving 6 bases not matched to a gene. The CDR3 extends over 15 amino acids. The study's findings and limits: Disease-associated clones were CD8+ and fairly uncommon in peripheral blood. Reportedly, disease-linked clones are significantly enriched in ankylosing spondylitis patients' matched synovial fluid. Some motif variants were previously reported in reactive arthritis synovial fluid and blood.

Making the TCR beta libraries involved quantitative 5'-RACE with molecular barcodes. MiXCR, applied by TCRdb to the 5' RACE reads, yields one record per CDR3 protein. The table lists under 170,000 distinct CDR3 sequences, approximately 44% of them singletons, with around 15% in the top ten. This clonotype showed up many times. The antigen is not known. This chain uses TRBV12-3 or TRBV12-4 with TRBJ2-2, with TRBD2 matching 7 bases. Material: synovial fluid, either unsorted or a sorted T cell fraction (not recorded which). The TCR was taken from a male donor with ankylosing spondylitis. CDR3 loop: CASSLLVGGTGELFF. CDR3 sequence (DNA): TGTGCCAGCAGTTTGCTAGTGGGGGGGACCGGGGAGCTGTTTTTT.